This entry concerns a single T cell receptor (beta chain). The germline CDR1 and CDR2 sequences are MNHEY and SVGAGI. The CDR3 runs to 14 residues. V was shortened by 8 bases and J by 1 base, with 14 bases between the two germline ends. The source of the sample is a study of CDR3 diversity in severe acne. In TCRdb, the PCR reads were re-called with MiXCR into one record per CDR3 protein. The data hold fewer than 100,000 distinct CDR3 sequences, with under 65% observed a single time. This chain connects TRBV6-5 to TRBJ2-5, with a weak D call TRBD2 (5 bases). The sequencing sample was made of blood. The receptor comes from a male donor in good health, without acne. Written as DNA, the CDR3 is TGTGCCAGCCTGAAGGGAGAGAGCCAAGAGACCCAGTACTTC. This encodes CASLKGESQETQYF.